Presented here are 27 T cell receptor beta chains from one specimen sequenced in a study of T cell responses to AZD1222 COVID-19 vaccine. Assay used: immunoSEQ multiplex PCR; TCRdb lists only in-frame clones, some missing. The data show 80,000 to 95,000 clones, about nine tenths seen once. Sample: peripheral blood, taken 28 days after the second AZD1222 dose. The receptors originated from an adult who received the AZD1222 COVID-19 vaccine.

The chain employs TRBV29-1 and TRBJ1-1; 8 nucleotides match TRBD1. The trim removed 8 bases at V and 5 bases at J, leaving 7 bases unmatched. This CDR3 is built from 12 residues. Germline V gene lookup returns CDR1 SQVTM and CDR2 ANQGSEA. This CDR3 is CSIRTGWTEAFF. The CDR3 DNA reads as TGCAGCATTCGGACAGGGTGGACTGAAGCTTTCTTT.

V and J are TRBV6-5 and TRBJ1-5; 8 nucleotides line up with TRBD1. The J segment lost 6 bases and the V segment lost 6 bases, leaving 4 bases of the junction unmatched. Germline V gene data show CDR1 as MNHEY and CDR2 as SVGAGI. This CDR3 region has 13 residues. CDR3 sequence (DNA): TGTGCCAGCAGCTCAGGGGGCACTCAGCCCCAGCATTTT. It is translated as CASSSGGTQPQHF.

The V gene is TRBV9, the J gene TRBJ1-2, with TRBD1 identical over 7 bases. There are 14 residues in the CDR3. CDR1 SGDLS and CDR2 YYNGEE come from the germline V gene. The J segment lost 3 bases and the V segment lost 3 bases, leaving 5 bases of the junction unmatched. CDR3 coding DNA: TGTGCCAGCAGCGCCACAGGGGATGACTATGGCTACACCTTC. Encoded protein: CASSATGDDYGYTF.

The chain has TRBV10-3 and TRBJ2-6, with D uncertain. Germline CDR1 and CDR2: ENHRY and SYGVKD. V lost 10 bases to trimming and J lost 2 bases, with 3 bases between them. The CDR3 loop spans 11 amino acids. The CDR3 DNA reads TGTGCCACCGCTGGGGCCAACGTCCTGACTTTC. Its protein is CATAGANVLTF.

The chain recombines TRBV28 with TRBJ1-4; no reliable D call. The CDR3 is 16 residues long. V shed 6 bases and J shed 6 bases, with 20 bases lying between them. In germline, CDR1 is MDHEN, CDR2 SYDVKM. CDR3 region: CASSSHSEGLDEKLFF. For the CDR3, the DNA is TGTGCCAGCAGCTCCCATAGTGAAGGCTTAGATGAAAAACTGTTTTTT.

The V gene is TRBV28, the J gene TRBJ1-2; D remains unclear. There are 15 residues in the CDR3. V was clipped by 1 base and J by 7 bases, with 16 bases between them. Germline V lookup: CDR1 MDHEN, CDR2 SYDVKM. This CDR3 reads CASSLFSRAQSGYTF. CDR3 sequence (DNA): TGTGCCAGCAGTTTATTTTCGAGGGCGCAATCTGGCTACACCTTC.

The CDR3 is CASKGPPASGGDREQYF. The CDR3 DNA sequence: TGTGCCAGCAAAGGGCCCCCCGCTAGCGGGGGGGATCGGGAGCAGTACTTC. The genes are TRBV2 and TRBJ2-7; 12 nucleotides agree with TRBD2. The CDR3 extends over 17 amino acids. The V gene end was trimmed by 7 bases and the J gene end by 7 bases; junction bases not matched to a gene: 17. Germline V CDR1 and CDR2: SNHLY, FYNNEI.

This chain uses TRBV9 with TRBJ1-6; D is ambiguous. Looked up from germline, CDR1 is SGDLS and CDR2 is YYNGEE. V was cut by 0 bases and J by 6 bases, with 7 bases left in between. This CDR3 contains 14 residues. The CDR3 bases are TGTGCCAGCAGCGTAGAATGGGGTAATTCACCCCTCCACTTT. Its translation: CASSVEWGNSPLHF.

The chain carries TRBV6-5 and TRBJ1-5; the D gene is possibly TRBD1 (6 bases). CDR3 length equals 14 residues. V gave up 6 bases and J gave up 2 bases, with 11 bases separating them. Germline-derived CDR1 and CDR2 are MNHEY and SVGAGI. The CDR3 is CASRPRQGNQPQHF. The CDR3 DNA is TGTGCCAGCAGACCCCGACAGGGCAATCAGCCCCAGCATTTT.

The V gene is TRBV24-1, the J gene TRBJ1-4; 8 nucleotides match TRBD1. The CDR3 extends over 15 amino acids. Trimming took 3 bases from V and 8 from J; bases not matched to a gene: 7. Germline V gives CDR1 KGHDR, CDR2 SFDVKD. CDR3 in DNA: TGTGCCACCAGTGATAGCGGGACAGGAGTAGAAAAACTGTTTTTT. It translates to CATSDSGTGVEKLFF.

Only one count was recorded for this clone. The chain couples TRBV5-1 to TRBJ1-6; D gene uncertain. Germline CDR1 is SGHRS and CDR2 is YFSETQ. This CDR3 has 13 amino acids. V shed 4 bases and J shed 10 bases, with 12 bases lying between them. CDR3 bases: TGCGCCAGCAGCCTCGACAACGGGTCACCCCTCCACTTT. Translation gives CASSLDNGSPLHF.

V is TRBV5-1 and J is TRBJ1-2; possibly TRBD1 for D (5 bases). The CDR3 is 15 amino acids. From germline, CDR1 is SGHRS and CDR2 YFSETQ. Trimming removed 1 base at V and 4 bases at J, with 14 bases between. The CDR3 DNA is TGCGCCAGCAGCTTGATGGGGGACGGGCCCTATGGCTACACCTTC. It encodes CASSLMGDGPYGYTF. Full variable domain (rest looked up from reference TRBV5-1 and TRBJ1-2): KAGVTQTPRYLIKTRGQQVTLSCSPISGHRSVSWYQQTPGQGLQFLFEYFSETQRNKGNFPGRFSGRQFSNSRSEMNVSTLELGDSALYLCASSLMGDGPYGYTFGSGTRLTVV.

This clone was counted only a few times. This chain links TRBV7-9 with TRBJ1-6; D uncertain. This CDR3 has 13 amino acids. Germline V gives CDR1 SEHNR, CDR2 FQNEAQ (reference sequence). Trimming shortened V by 5 bases and J by 7 bases, and 9 bases separated the two germline ends. CDR3 loop: CASSRTENSPLHF. For the CDR3, the DNA is TGTGCCAGCAGCCGGACCGAAAATTCACCCCTCCACTTT.

This rearrangement joins TRBV19 to TRBJ1-1; possibly TRBD1 for D (5 bases). CDR3 length equals 14 residues. Between the trimmed V and J ends, which lost 3 bases and 2 bases, there was a span of 10 bases. Germline-derived CDR1 and CDR2 are LNHDA and SQIVND (reference sequence). The CDR3 DNA sequence: TGTGCCAGTAGTATGAGGGGCGGCAACACTGAAGCTTTCTTT. Amino acids: CASSMRGGNTEAFF.

The rearrangement uses TRBV7-2 and TRBJ1-3; D not resolved. The CDR3 consists of 14 residues. The ends were cut back, 1 base at V and 1 base at J, with 5 bases in the middle. Per the germline V gene, CDR1 is SGHTA and CDR2 is FQGNSA. The DNA of the CDR3 is TGTGCCAGCAGCTTAGGGGGATCTGGAAACACCATATATTTT. Protein sequence: CASSLGGSGNTIYF.

This clone was seen only once. V is TRBV9 and J is TRBJ2-5; TRBD2 agrees at 13 bases. The germline V gene has CDR1 SGDLS and CDR2 YYNGEE. Unmatched junction bases numbered 6, after V lost 2 bases and J lost 5 bases. This CDR3 contains 16 residues. The CDR3 sequence: CASSVGLAGVGETQYF. As DNA, the CDR3 is TGTGCCAGCAGCGTCGGACTAGCGGGGGTCGGGGAGACCCAGTACTTC.

This clone has more than one count but fewer than ten. This chain joins TRBV5-1 and TRBJ1-2, with D possibly matching TRBD1 (5 bases). CDR3 length: 13 amino acids. CDR1 and CDR2 (germline): SGHRS, YFSETQ. V was trimmed by 1 base and J by 4 bases, leaving 8 bases between them. The CDR3 here is CASSLSGAYGYTF. The CDR3 nucleotides are TGCGCCAGCAGCTTGTCCGGGGCCTATGGCTACACCTTC. Variable domain in full (rest from reference TRBV5-1 and TRBJ1-2): KAGVTQTPRYLIKTRGQQVTLSCSPISGHRSVSWYQQTPGQGLQFLFEYFSETQRNKGNFPGRFSGRQFSNSRSEMNVSTLELGDSALYLCASSLSGAYGYTFGSGTRLTVV.

The gene calls are TRBV7-9 and TRBJ2-7; weak D call: TRBD1 (6 bases). Between the trimmed V and J ends, which lost 8 bases and 0 bases, there was a span of 14 bases. Germline values: CDR1 SEHNR, CDR2 FQNEAQ (reference sequence). The CDR3 runs 14 residues. In DNA, the CDR3 is TGTGCCAGCTCCCGGGTGGACAGCTCCTACGAGCAGTACTTC. Translating it yields CASSRVDSSYEQYF. Supplemented by reference TRBV7-9 and TRBJ2-7, the full variable domain reads DTGVSQNPRHKITKRGQNVTFRCDPISEHNRLYWYRQTLGQGPEFLTYFQNEAQLEKSRLLSDRFSAERPKGSFSTLEIQRTEQGDSAMYLCASSRVDSSYEQYFGPGTRLTVT.

The rearrangement joins TRBV5-1 to TRBJ1-2, with 9 bases matching TRBD1. Unmatched junction bases numbered 6, after V lost 4 bases and J lost 2 bases. This CDR3 is 15 amino acids long. Looked up from germline, CDR1 is SGHRS and CDR2 is YFSETQ. The CDR3 loop is CASSGWDRENYGYTF. The CDR3, as DNA: TGCGCCAGCAGCGGATGGGACAGGGAAAACTATGGCTACACCTTC.

Remarks on this clone: At one end the junction does not follow the germline gene, possibly because of a read error. The chain uses TRBV5-6 and TRBJ1-6; TRBD1 agrees at 9 bases. The CDR3 contains 15 residues. Germline CDR1 and CDR2: SGHDT and YYEEEE. The CDR3 sequence: CASSLDRGLYSPLHF. CDR3 DNA sequence: TGTGCCAGCAGTTTGGACAGGGGCCTCTATTCACCCCTCCACTTT.

The rearrangement uses TRBV2 and TRBJ2-6, with unresolved D. The CDR3 length is 15 residues. Trimming stripped 3 bases from V and 4 bases from J, with 10 bases between. CDR1 is SNHLY and CDR2 is FYNNEI in the germline V gene. The CDR3 protein is CASSERFPGANVLTF. The DNA of the CDR3 is TGTGCCAGCAGTGAGAGGTTTCCGGGGGCCAACGTCCTGACTTTC.

The chain recombines TRBV5-4 with TRBJ1-5; D possibly corresponds to TRBD1 (6 bases). V gave up 10 bases and J gave up 4 bases, with 18 bases separating them. This CDR3 is 14 amino acids long. Per germline, CDR1 SGHNT and CDR2 YYREEE (reference sequence). In DNA form, the CDR3 reads TGTGCCGTCAGTCAGGGGAAGGGAAATCAGCCCCAGCATTTT. Translating gives CAVSQGKGNQPQHF.

The genes are TRBV9 and TRBJ2-2; 8 bases are a match to TRBD1. The V gene end was trimmed by 5 bases and the J gene end by 0 bases; junction bases not matched to a gene: 9. This CDR3 spans 17 amino acids. The germline gives CDR1 SGDLS, CDR2 YYNGEE. The CDR3 spells CASRPDRGSTNTGELFF. In DNA, the CDR3 is TGTGCCAGCAGACCAGACAGGGGAAGTACGAACACCGGGGAGCTGTTTTTT.

V is TRBV5-1 and J is TRBJ1-1; D may be TRBD1 (6 bases). There are 13 residues in the CDR3. The germline V gene encodes CDR1 SGHRS and CDR2 YFSETQ. V lost 4 bases and J lost 5, with 12 bases in between. This CDR3 is CASSPGAPTEAFF. The CDR3, as DNA: TGCGCCAGCAGCCCGGGGGCGCCTACTGAAGCTTTCTTT.

The J gene is TRBJ2-5, the V gene TRBV7-9, with 8 bases aligning to TRBD2. Germline CDR1 reads SEHNR; CDR2 reads FQNEAQ (reference sequence). The CDR3 covers 14 residues. V was pared by 5 bases and J by 2 bases, with 4 bases of the junction left unmatched. The CDR3 sequence is CASSKAGGQETQYF. The CDR3 DNA is TGTGCCAGCAGCAAGGCGGGGGGACAAGAGACCCAGTACTTC. Using reference TRBV7-9 and TRBJ2-5 for the parts outside the CDR3, the full variable domain is DTGVSQNPRHKITKRGQNVTFRCDPISEHNRLYWYRQTLGQGPEFLTYFQNEAQLEKSRLLSDRFSAERPKGSFSTLEIQRTEQGDSAMYLCASSKAGGQETQYFGPGTRLLVL.

The rearrangement joins TRBV5-1 to TRBJ2-2; 8 nucleotides match TRBD2. Trimming cost V 2 bases and J 5 bases; bases outside gene matches: 5. The CDR3 runs to 15 residues. Germline V gene data show CDR1 as SGHRS and CDR2 as YFSETQ. The CDR3 region is CASSLNSGKTGELFF. For the CDR3, the DNA is TGCGCCAGCAGCTTAAATAGCGGGAAGACCGGGGAGCTGTTTTTT. The full variable domain, rest sourced from reference TRBV5-1 and TRBJ2-2, is KAGVTQTPRYLIKTRGQQVTLSCSPISGHRSVSWYQQTPGQGLQFLFEYFSETQRNKGNFPGRFSGRQFSNSRSEMNVSTLELGDSALYLCASSLNSGKTGELFFGEGSRLTVL.

V usage is TRBV3-1 (or the pseudogene TRBV3-2) and J usage is TRBJ1-1, with D possibly matching TRBD1 (5 bases). The CDR3 is made up of 16 amino acids. The V gene lost 4 bases and the J gene lost 1 base, with 16 bases spanning the gap. Germline CDR1 LGHDT, CDR2 YNNKEL (reference sequence). The CDR3 nucleotides are TGTGCCAGCAGCCCCCGGGACGCTATTAAGAACACTGAAGCTTTCTTT. Encoded protein: CASSPRDAIKNTEAFF.